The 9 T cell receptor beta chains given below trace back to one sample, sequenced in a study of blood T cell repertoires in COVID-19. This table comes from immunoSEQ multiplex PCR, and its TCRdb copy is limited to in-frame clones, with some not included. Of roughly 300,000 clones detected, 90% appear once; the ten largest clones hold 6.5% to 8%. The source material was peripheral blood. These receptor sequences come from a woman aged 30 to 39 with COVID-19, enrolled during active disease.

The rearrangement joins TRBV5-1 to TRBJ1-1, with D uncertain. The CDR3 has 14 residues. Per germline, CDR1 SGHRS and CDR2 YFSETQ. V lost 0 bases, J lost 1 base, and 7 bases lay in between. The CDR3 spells CASSLGAPNTEAFF. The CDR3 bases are TGCGCCAGCAGCTTGGGGGCCCCGAACACTGAAGCTTTCTTT.

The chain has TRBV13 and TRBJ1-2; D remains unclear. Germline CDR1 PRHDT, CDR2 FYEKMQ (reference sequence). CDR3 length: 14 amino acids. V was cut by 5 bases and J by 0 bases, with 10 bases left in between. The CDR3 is CASSPRSTNYGYTF. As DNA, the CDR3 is TGTGCCAGCAGCCCCCGGTCCACTAACTATGGCTACACCTTC.

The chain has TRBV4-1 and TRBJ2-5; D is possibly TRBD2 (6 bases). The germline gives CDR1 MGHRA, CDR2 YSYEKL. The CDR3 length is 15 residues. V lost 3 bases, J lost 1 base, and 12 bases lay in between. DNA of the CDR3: TGCGCCAGCAGCCATTGGCGGGACGCCCAAGAGACCCAGTACTTC. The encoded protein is CASSHWRDAQETQYF.

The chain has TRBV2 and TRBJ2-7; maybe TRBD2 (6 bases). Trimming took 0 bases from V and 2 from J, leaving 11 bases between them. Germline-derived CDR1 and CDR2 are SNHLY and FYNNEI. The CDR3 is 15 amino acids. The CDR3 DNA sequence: TGTGCCAGCAGTGAAGCCGCTGGGGGGACCTACGAGCAGTACTTC. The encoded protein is CASSEAAGGTYEQYF.

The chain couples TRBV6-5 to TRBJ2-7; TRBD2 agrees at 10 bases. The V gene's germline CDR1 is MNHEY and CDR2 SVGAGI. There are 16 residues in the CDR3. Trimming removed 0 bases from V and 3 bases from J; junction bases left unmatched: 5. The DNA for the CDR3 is TGTGCCAGCAGTTACTCTAGGCTAGCGGGGGACTACGAGCAGTACTTC. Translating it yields CASSYSRLAGDYEQYF.

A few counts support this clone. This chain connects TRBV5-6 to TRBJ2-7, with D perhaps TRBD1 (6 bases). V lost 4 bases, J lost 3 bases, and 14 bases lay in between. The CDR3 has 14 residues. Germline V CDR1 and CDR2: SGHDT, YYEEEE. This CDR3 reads CASSPTGTNYEQYF. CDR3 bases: TGTGCCAGCAGCCCTACAGGGACGAACTACGAGCAGTACTTC.

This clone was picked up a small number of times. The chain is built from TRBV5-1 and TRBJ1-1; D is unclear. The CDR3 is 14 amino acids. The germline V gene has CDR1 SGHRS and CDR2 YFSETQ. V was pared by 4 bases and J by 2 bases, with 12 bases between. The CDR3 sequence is CASSLRPGNTEAFF. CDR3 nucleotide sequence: TGCGCCAGCAGCCTCCGCCCAGGTAACACTGAAGCTTTCTTT.

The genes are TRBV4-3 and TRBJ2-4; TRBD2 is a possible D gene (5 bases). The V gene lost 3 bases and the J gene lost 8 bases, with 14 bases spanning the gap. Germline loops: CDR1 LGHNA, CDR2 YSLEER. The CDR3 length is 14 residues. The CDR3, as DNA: TGCGCCAGCAGCCAGGGATTCAAGGAGGACATTCAGTACTTC. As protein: CASSQGFKEDIQYF.

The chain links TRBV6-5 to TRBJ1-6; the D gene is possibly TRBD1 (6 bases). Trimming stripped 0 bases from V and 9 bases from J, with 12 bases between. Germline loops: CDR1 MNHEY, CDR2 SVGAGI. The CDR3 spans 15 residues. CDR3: CASSYSEGGVSPLHF. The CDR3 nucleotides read TGTGCCAGCAGTTACTCTGAAGGGGGGGTTTCACCCCTCCACTTT.